The sequence of this TCR beta chain was determined in a study of blood T cell repertoires in COVID-19. At the level of the study: From T cells, B-cell-depleted T cells, or PBMCs came the material, which was cDNA or gDNA.

Profiling relied on immunoSEQ multiplex PCR, and the TCRdb table lists in-frame clones only, not all of them. In the table there are 60,000 to 75,000 clones, approximately 73% of which are singletons. The sample taken for sequencing was peripheral blood. The source is a woman aged 50 to 65 with active or convalescent COVID-19.

As DNA, the CDR3 is TGTGCCACCCGGGGGGGCGAAAAACTGTTTTTT. Protein: CATRGGEKLFF. The chain has TRBV15 and TRBJ1-4, with D maybe TRBD1 (6 bases). This CDR3 comprises 11 residues. V gave up 8 bases and J gave up 8 bases, with 9 bases separating them. Germline lookup yields CDR1 LNHNV and CDR2 YYDKDF (reference sequence).